This T cell receptor (beta chain) originates from a study of T-cell reconstitution after alpha-beta-depleted transplantation in children. Molecular barcoding with unique molecular identifiers was used for the TCRbeta library. TCRdb reanalysed the PCR reads using MiXCR and keeps one entry per CDR3 protein. The data hold about 310,000 distinct CDR3 sequences, with around 25% observed a single time. This clonotype was seen more than once but under ten times. Its specificity is not known. CDR3 length: 16 amino acids. Unmatched junction bases numbered 11, after V lost 4 bases and J lost 5 bases. The V gene's germline CDR1 is DFQATT and CDR2 SNEGSKA (reference sequence). Study results and caveats: Surviving thymic progenitors and recipient T cells were the source of high TCRbeta diversity at day 60 in some patients. There were reportedly several hundred expanded graft clones from which alpha-beta T cells came about two months after transplant.

This sequence joins TRBV20-1 and TRBJ2-1; the match to TRBD2 covers 10 bases. This TCR was recovered from a male patient younger than 18 who had a stem cell transplant for acute lymphoblastic leukemia, so the T cells may come from the graft donor. The input for sequencing was PBMCs, mostly from graft donor cells, taken 180 days after TCRalphabeta/CD19-depleted stem cell transplant. This chain's CDR3 is CSATAFSGRLNNEQFF. DNA for the CDR3: TGCAGTGCTACTGCCTTTAGCGGGAGGCTTAACAATGAGCAGTTCTTC.